The 21 T cell receptor beta chains below were found in one sample sequenced in a study of blood T cell repertoires in COVID-19. Profiling relied on immunoSEQ multiplex PCR, and the TCRdb table lists in-frame clones only, not all of them. The sample includes over 200,000 clones, roughly 85% of them seen just once. The sample consisted of peripheral blood. The receptors were gathered from a young woman who had recovered from COVID-19.

The genes are TRBV19 and TRBJ1-2; D is ambiguous. Trimming shortened V by 3 bases and J by 4 bases, and 12 bases separated the two germline ends. The CDR3 is made up of 14 amino acids. The germline CDR1 and CDR2 sequences are LNHDA and SQIVND (reference sequence). CDR3 nucleotide sequence: TGTGCCAGTAGTATCCCCCGGACTCTCTATGGCTACACCTTC. This translates into CASSIPRTLYGYTF.

This chain joins TRBV4-2 and TRBJ1-5; D possibly corresponds to TRBD1 (6 bases). The V and J ends lost 0 bases and 7 bases respectively, with 10 bases between them. Germline-derived CDR1 and CDR2 are LGHNA and YNFKEQ. The CDR3 covers 14 residues. The CDR3 DNA is TGTGCCAGCAGCCAAGAAGGGGGTGAGCAGCCCCAGCATTTT. This codes for CASSQEGGEQPQHF.

This chain uses TRBV7-2 with TRBJ2-7; a weak D match, TRBD2 (6 bases). The CDR3 runs to 15 residues. From germline, CDR1 is SGHTA and CDR2 FQGNSA. V shed 1 base and J shed 2 bases, with 12 bases lying between them. The CDR3 reads CASSLGSGFTYEQYF. CDR3 sequence (DNA): TGTGCCAGCAGCTTAGGTAGCGGCTTTACCTACGAGCAGTACTTC.

The chain links TRBV9 to TRBJ1-1, with 10 nucleotides matching TRBD1. CDR3 length: 15 residues. Germline CDR1 and CDR2: SGDLS and YYNGEE. The junction had 8 bases not matched to a gene; V was cut back by 4 bases and J by 5 bases. CDR3 residues: CASSPRGTGETEAFF. DNA of the CDR3: TGTGCCAGCAGCCCCCGTGGGACAGGGGAAACTGAAGCTTTCTTT.

The chain uses TRBV27 and TRBJ2-7; TRBD1 is a possible D gene (5 bases). CDR1 MNHEY and CDR2 SMNVEV come from the germline V gene (reference sequence). There are 15 residues in the CDR3. Trimming shortened V by 0 bases and J by 3 bases, and 12 bases separated the two germline ends. The CDR3 is CASSLSPGSYYEQYF. The CDR3 DNA follows: TGTGCCAGCAGTTTATCGCCAGGGTCATACTACGAGCAGTACTTC.

The chain recombines TRBV27 with TRBJ2-7; 7 nucleotides agree with TRBD2. V lost 6 bases, J lost 2 bases, and 4 bases stayed unmatched. The CDR3 spans 13 residues. Germline values: CDR1 MNHEY, CDR2 SMNVEV (reference sequence). The CDR3 nucleotides read TGTGCCAGCAGGGGGGGAGGGGCCTACGAGCAGTACTTC. This translates into CASRGGGAYEQYF.

The V and J genes are TRBV6-2 or TRBV6-3 and TRBJ2-7, with D possibly being TRBD1 (6 bases). The CDR3 loop spans 15 amino acids. Germline-derived CDR1 and CDR2 are MNHEY and SVGEGT. Trimming took 4 bases from V and 1 from J, leaving 14 bases between them. DNA of the CDR3: TGTGCCAGCAGTTCGGACAGACCATATTCCTACGAGCAGTACTTC. Protein sequence: CASSSDRPYSYEQYF.

The chain employs TRBV3-1 (or the pseudogene TRBV3-2) and TRBJ1-5, with TRBD1 matching over 7 bases. Looked up from germline, CDR1 is LGHDT and CDR2 is YNNKEL (reference sequence). Unmatched junction bases numbered 5, after V lost 4 bases and J lost 2 bases. CDR3 length equals 15 residues. The CDR3 nucleotides read TGTGCCAGCAGCCCCAAGGGGGCTGGCAATCAGCCCCAGCATTTT. Encoded protein: CASSPKGAGNQPQHF.

The gene calls are TRBV4-2 and TRBJ2-6; the D gene is possibly TRBD2 (5 bases). In germline, CDR1 is LGHNA, CDR2 YNFKEQ. This CDR3 contains 15 residues. V was pared by 1 base and J by 4 bases, with 8 bases between. The CDR3 DNA reads as TGTGCCAGCAGCCAAGCCGGGGTCGGGGCCAACGTCCTGACTTTC. Protein product: CASSQAGVGANVLTF.

The rearrangement joins TRBV28 to TRBJ2-7; 7 nucleotides match TRBD2. The V and J ends lost 5 bases and 0 bases, in that order; junction bases with no gene match: 4. CDR3 size: 14 residues. The germline CDR1 and CDR2 sequences are MDHEN and SYDVKM. The CDR3 spells CASSKGLVSYEQYF. CDR3 nucleotide sequence: TGTGCCAGCAGTAAAGGACTAGTCTCCTACGAGCAGTACTTC.

V is TRBV7-6 and J is TRBJ2-3; possibly TRBD2 for D (5 bases). V was pared by 6 bases and J by 2 bases, with 18 bases between. CDR1 is SGHVS and CDR2 is FNYEAQ in the germline V gene. The CDR3 loop spans 16 amino acids. The DNA of the CDR3 is TGTGCCAGCAGTCGACTAAAACGCCCTGACACAGATACGCAGTATTTT. Protein sequence: CASSRLKRPDTDTQYF.

CDR3: CASRQGQGGYYEQYF. The CDR3 DNA reads TGTGCCAGCAGACAGGGACAGGGGGGATACTACGAGCAGTACTTC. V usage is TRBV6-5 and J usage is TRBJ2-7, with 11 positions matching TRBD1. This CDR3 has 15 amino acids. Germline-derived CDR1 and CDR2 are MNHEY and SVGAGI. V gave up 6 bases and J gave up 3 bases; unmatched junction bases: 7.

The chain has TRBV18 and TRBJ1-1; no firm D call. The CDR3 length is 14 residues. V lost 3 bases and J 1 base, leaving 9 bases between the germline ends. CDR1 is KGHSH and CDR2 is LQKENI in the germline V gene. CDR3 sequence: CASSPNFRNTEAFF. The CDR3 DNA reads TGTGCCAGCTCACCGAATTTCAGGAACACTGAAGCTTTCTTT.

The rearrangement joins TRBV30 to TRBJ2-4, with 10 bases aligning to TRBD2. V gave up 0 bases and J gave up 6 bases; unmatched junction bases: 5. Per the germline V gene, CDR1 is GTSNPN and CDR2 is SVGIG (reference sequence). The CDR3 consists of 15 residues. The CDR3 DNA follows: TGTGCCTGGAGTGTTCTAGCGGGAGTTCGAAACATTCAGTACTTC. It translates to CAWSVLAGVRNIQYF.

The rearrangement links TRBV9 to TRBJ2-1; 9 nucleotides align to TRBD2. V was pared by 0 bases and J by 5 bases, with 6 bases of the junction left unmatched. The CDR3 has 16 residues. CDR1 SGDLS and CDR2 YYNGEE come from the germline V gene. The CDR3 bases are TGTGCCAGCAGCGTAGTAAGTAGCGGGAGCAACAATGAGCAGTTCTTC. Its protein product is CASSVVSSGSNNEQFF.

This clone was observed a few times. The V gene is TRBV9, the J gene TRBJ2-7, with 13 bases fitting TRBD2. V gave up 0 bases and J gave up 5 bases; unmatched junction bases: 2. Germline assignment: CDR1 SGDLS and CDR2 YYNGEE. CDR3 length equals 15 residues. This CDR3 reads CASSVAGTSGDEQYF. The CDR3 nucleotides are TGTGCCAGCAGCGTAGCTGGGACTAGCGGGGACGAGCAGTACTTC.

In nucleotides, the CDR3 is TGCGCCAGCAGCCAAGTTGACAGGGGAACCTACGAGCAGTACTTC. Translating gives CASSQVDRGTYEQYF. V usage is TRBV4-3 and J usage is TRBJ2-7, with 8 bases that match TRBD1. The CDR3 contains 15 residues. V lost 1 base to trimming and J lost 2 bases; unmatched junction nucleotides: 4. The germline CDR1 and CDR2 sequences are LGHNA and YSLEER.

This chain joins TRBV7-2 and TRBJ2-5; possibly TRBD2 for D (5 bases). The V end was cut by 1 base, the J end by 5 bases, with 14 bases between. The CDR3 contains 15 residues. The germline V gene encodes CDR1 SGHTA and CDR2 FQGNSA. Here the CDR3 reads CASSLVGEPWETQYF. The CDR3 nucleotides are TGTGCCAGCAGCTTAGTGGGAGAGCCGTGGGAGACCCAGTACTTC.

CDR3 bases: TGTGCCAGCAGCCCGAGTCCCGAGTCGAGTGAAAAACTGTTTTTT. Protein product: CASSPSPESSEKLFF. The genes are TRBV11-2 and TRBJ1-4, with D unresolved. V was clipped by 5 bases and J by 7 bases, with 17 bases between them. The CDR3 consists of 15 residues. The germline V gene encodes CDR1 SGHAT and CDR2 FQNNGV. Full variable domain (remainder filled in from reference TRBV11-2 and TRBJ1-4): EAGVAQSPRYKIIEKRQSVAFWCNPISGHATLYWYQQILGQGPKLLIQFQNNGVVDDSQLPKDRFSAERLKGVDSTLKIQPAKLEDSAVYLCASSPSPESSEKLFFGSGTQLSVL.

DNA of the CDR3: TGTGCCAGTAATACAGGGTTGGGAAACACCATATATTTT. Translating it yields CASNTGLGNTIYF. This chain links TRBV19 with TRBJ1-3, with D tentatively TRBD1 (6 bases). The V end lost 7 bases, the J end lost 4 bases, and 11 bases lay between the germline ends. This CDR3 has 13 residues. Germline V CDR1 and CDR2: LNHDA, SQIVND (reference sequence).

The CDR3 is CASSTTGAGNQPQHF. CDR3 in DNA: TGTGCCAGCAGCACTACAGGGGCGGGCAATCAGCCCCAGCATTTT. The chain has TRBV3-1 (or the pseudogene TRBV3-2) and TRBJ1-5; 7 positions agree with TRBD1. J gave up 2 bases and V 5 bases, and 6 bases lay outside the gene matches. Looked up from germline, CDR1 is LGHDT and CDR2 is YNNKEL (reference sequence). The CDR3 is 15 amino acids.